The 29 T cell receptor beta chains reported below all come from one sample, sequenced in a study of CD8 T cells in ankylosing spondylitis. TCRdb passed the 5' RACE reads through MiXCR, listing each CDR3 protein once. The sample shows more than 150,000 distinct CDR3 sequences, about 20% of them seen only once. The sample comprised blood, either unsorted or a sorted T cell fraction (not recorded which). The receptors shown here come from a male donor aged 10 to 35 with ankylosing spondylitis or in good health (not recorded which).

This clonotype was picked up many times. This chain joins TRBV15 and TRBJ2-7, with D unclear. Germline lookup yields CDR1 LNHNV and CDR2 YYDKDF (reference sequence). The V and J ends lost 0 bases and 3 bases respectively, with 6 bases between them. This CDR3 spans 13 amino acids. CDR3 sequence (DNA): TGTGCCACCAGCAGAGATATAGTCTACGAGCAGTACTTC. Protein product: CATSRDIVYEQYF.

This clonotype qualifies as medium-sized. The V gene is TRBV27, the J gene TRBJ2-1; D gene uncertain. Trimming took 0 bases from V and 7 from J, leaving 7 bases between them. CDR1 and CDR2 (germline): MNHEY, SMNVEV (reference sequence). There are 13 residues in the CDR3. This CDR3 is CASSLSHRNEQFF. CDR3 coding DNA: TGTGCCAGCAGTTTATCCCACCGGAATGAGCAGTTCTTC.

In this sample, this clonotype turned up a few times. V usage is TRBV14 and J usage is TRBJ2-7; D is perhaps TRBD2 (5 bases). The germline V and J ends were trimmed by 5 bases and 6 bases, with 14 bases remaining between them. The CDR3 contains 13 residues. Germline CDR1 and CDR2: SGHDN and FVKESK. Here the CDR3 DNA reads TGTGCCAGCAGCAGCGGCCCCTCCGCCGAGCAGTACTTC. It translates to CASSSGPSAEQYF.

At least ten counts were recorded for this clonotype. The V gene is TRBV5-1, the J gene TRBJ2-1; 8 bases map to TRBD1. The CDR3 is made up of 15 amino acids. V shed 1 base and J 9 bases; nucleotides not matched to a gene: 9. Germline V gene sequence: CDR1 SGHRS, CDR2 YFSETQ. DNA for the CDR3: TGCGCCAGCAGCTTGCGGCAGGGGGCTCGTGGTGAGCAGTTCTTC. Translation gives CASSLRQGARGEQFF.

The table lists this clonotype with many counts. V gene TRBV20-1 combines with J gene TRBJ2-1, with D unresolved. Trimming cost V 1 base and J 0 bases, with 10 bases left between them. CDR1 and CDR2 from the germline V gene are DFQATT and SNEGSKA (reference sequence). The CDR3 has 15 residues. DNA for the CDR3: TGCAGTGCTAGAGCCATAAGAAGCTCCTACAATGAGCAGTTCTTC. It specifies CSARAIRSSYNEQFF.

This clonotype came up many times. The chain has TRBV6-5 and TRBJ2-3; TRBD2 aligns across 7 bases. V trimming: 4 bases; J trimming: 0 bases; junction bases outside the gene matches: 4. This CDR3 is built from 15 residues. In germline, CDR1 is MNHEY, CDR2 SVGAGI. The CDR3 sequence: CASSSLAASTDTQYF. Written as DNA, the CDR3 is TGTGCCAGCAGTTCTCTAGCGGCTAGCACAGATACGCAGTATTTT.

In its sample, this clonotype was seen many times. The rearrangement uses TRBV4-2 and TRBJ2-3; D is uncertain. Germline assignment: CDR1 LGHNA and CDR2 YNFKEQ. V gave up 3 bases and J gave up 4 bases, with 14 bases separating them. This CDR3 is built from 15 residues. Here the CDR3 DNA reads TGTGCCAGCAGCCAGGCAGCTAAGGTTTCAGATACGCAGTATTTT. Amino acids: CASSQAAKVSDTQYF.

This sequence joins TRBV5-4 and TRBJ2-6; 12 nucleotides line up with TRBD2. The CDR3 runs 18 residues. The trim removed 4 bases at V and 0 bases at J, leaving 5 bases unmatched. CDR1 and CDR2 (germline): SGHNT, YYREEE (reference sequence). The CDR3: CASSRLAGDDSGANVLTF. The CDR3 nucleotides are TGTGCCAGCAGCAGACTAGCGGGAGATGACTCTGGGGCCAACGTCCTGACTTTC.

The V and J genes are TRBV20-1 and TRBJ2-4, with D perhaps TRBD2 (5 bases). The CDR3 has 10 amino acids. V dropped 6 bases and J dropped 7 bases, with 7 bases sitting between them. Per germline, CDR1 DFQATT and CDR2 SNEGSKA (reference sequence). The CDR3 DNA follows: TGCAGTGCGTGGAGGAACATTCAGTACTTC. Protein sequence: CSAWRNIQYF.

The V call is TRBV2, the J call TRBJ2-7; 8 bases are shared with TRBD2. V gave up 6 bases and J gave up 5 bases; unmatched junction bases: 9. Germline V lookup: CDR1 SNHLY, CDR2 FYNNEI. This CDR3 is 14 amino acids long. In DNA, the CDR3 is TGTGCCAGCAGGGGAGCGGGAGACGGCCACGAGCAGTACGTC. Amino acid sequence: CASRGAGDGHEQYV.

This clonotype was recorded at least ten times. An end of the junction does not agree with germline; a read error may underlie this. The chain recombines TRBV7-9 with TRBJ2-1, with 8 bases identical to TRBD2. Looked up from germline, CDR1 is SEHNR and CDR2 is FQNEAQ (reference sequence). The CDR3 consists of 16 residues. The CDR3 DNA reads as TGTGCCAGCAGCTTTTCCCGGGAGGGGTCCTTCAATGAGCAGTTCTTC. Its translation is CASSFSREGSFNEQFF.

This clonotype has at least ten counts. V gene TRBV4-1 combines with J gene TRBJ2-1; tentatively, D is TRBD1 (5 bases). Deletions cut 1 base from V and 15 bases from J, with 13 bases between. The germline gives CDR1 MGHRA, CDR2 YSYEKL. The CDR3 spans 12 residues. CDR3: CASSQAPGNTFF. The CDR3 bases are TGCGCCAGCAGCCAAGCGCCAGGGAATACGTTCTTC.

The V and J genes are TRBV7-2 and TRBJ2-1; 7 nucleotides match TRBD2. The V gene's germline CDR1 is SGHTA and CDR2 FQGNSA. The CDR3 covers 17 residues. V shed 5 bases and J 7 bases; nucleotides not matched to a gene: 17. The CDR3 is CASSQNHLAALRNEQFF. The CDR3 nucleotides read TGTGCCAGCAGCCAAAACCACCTAGCGGCCCTTAGGAATGAGCAGTTCTTC.

This clonotype was observed at least ten times. V usage is TRBV9 and J usage is TRBJ2-6; D gene uncertain. Germline values: CDR1 SGDLS, CDR2 YYNGEE. This CDR3 comprises 15 residues. The V end was cut by 2 bases, the J end by 0 bases, with 6 bases between. The CDR3 bases are TGTGCCAGCAGCGTCGATTTCTCTGGGGCCAACGTCCTGACTTTC. It codes for CASSVDFSGANVLTF.

The chain links TRBV6-2 or TRBV6-3 to TRBJ2-7, with 9 positions matching TRBD2. Germline loops: CDR1 MNHEY, CDR2 SVGEGT. CDR3 length: 16 amino acids. V lost 2 bases and J lost 4; bases outside the gene matches: 9. CDR3 nucleotide sequence: TGTGCCAGCAGTTACGAGTGGCTAGCGGGGACGTACGAGCAGTACTTC. As protein: CASSYEWLAGTYEQYF.

This clonotype was found many times. The rearrangement uses TRBV5-1 and TRBJ2-5; D could derive from TRBD1 or TRBD2 (5 bases each). Germline lookup yields CDR1 SGHRS and CDR2 YFSETQ. CDR3 length: 19 residues. V was shortened by 0 bases and J by 6 bases, with 27 bases between the two germline ends. CDR3 in DNA: TGCGCCAGCAGCTTGGCCTACCCCGGGGTGGACACCGCCGGAAAGACCCAGTACTTC. The encoded protein is CASSLAYPGVDTAGKTQYF.

This clonotype was seen ten or more times. This chain links TRBV28 with TRBJ2-7; D is perhaps TRBD2 (7 bases). The CDR3 has 15 residues. V was clipped by 0 bases and J by 3 bases, with 12 bases between them. From germline, CDR1 is MDHEN and CDR2 SYDVKM. This chain's CDR3 is CASSLWGRGNYEQYF. The CDR3 nucleotides are TGTGCCAGCAGTTTATGGGGGAGGGGGAACTACGAGCAGTACTTC.

In this sample, this clonotype turned up many times. The V call is TRBV6-5, the J call TRBJ1-2; 12 bases agree with TRBD1. The CDR3 consists of 17 residues. V lost 2 bases, J lost 4 bases, and 8 bases stayed unmatched. The germline CDR1 and CDR2 sequences are MNHEY and SVGAGI. The DNA for the CDR3 is TGTGCCAGCAGTTACATTGGGGGACAGGGGGCTTCCTATGGCTACACCTTC. Residues: CASSYIGGQGASYGYTF.

This clonotype showed up many times. The rearrangement uses TRBV3-1 and TRBJ2-7, with 8 nucleotides matching TRBD1. V lost 6 bases, J lost 3 bases, and 4 bases stayed unmatched. CDR3 size: 13 residues. Germline CDR1 and CDR2: LGHDT and YNNKEL (reference sequence). The DNA for the CDR3 is TGTGCCAGCAGGAATACAGGGGGCTACGAGCAGTACTTC. This sequence encodes CASRNTGGYEQYF.

This clonotype showed up many times. The rearrangement uses TRBV3-1 and TRBJ2-7, with D perhaps assigned TRBD1 or TRBD2 (7 bases each). Germline V gene lookup returns CDR1 LGHDT and CDR2 YNNKEL (reference sequence). The ends were cut back, 1 base at V and 2 bases at J, with 12 bases in the middle. This CDR3 is 15 amino acids long. The DNA for the CDR3 is TGTGCCAGCAGCCAAGCGGCAGGGGGGGCCTACGAGCAGTACTTC. Amino acid sequence: CASSQAAGGAYEQYF.

This clonotype was detected many times. The chain recombines TRBV13 with TRBJ1-1; D is uncertain. Trimming pared 5 bases from V and 0 bases from J, leaving 22 bases between. The CDR3 loop spans 18 amino acids. Germline V lookup: CDR1 PRHDT, CDR2 FYEKMQ (reference sequence). CDR3 region: CASSHRPFDGTMNTEAFF. The CDR3 coding sequence is TGTGCCAGCAGCCACCGCCCCTTCGACGGTACCATGAACACTGAAGCTTTCTTT.

In this sample, this clonotype turned up many times. The J gene is TRBJ2-5, the V gene TRBV12-3 or TRBV12-4; D unclear. Deletions cut 3 bases from V and 2 bases from J, with 10 bases between. The CDR3 is 14 residues long. The CDR3 region has the DNA TGTGCCAGCAGTTTGGGAACTGGACAAGAGACCCAGTACTTC. This translates into CASSLGTGQETQYF.

This clonotype was counted at least ten times. The rearrangement links TRBV2 to TRBJ1-5; D gene unclear. CDR3 length: 12 residues. Germline lookup yields CDR1 SNHLY and CDR2 FYNNEI. Deletions cut 6 bases from V and 3 bases from J, with 6 bases between. CDR3 protein: CASRVNNQPQHF. CDR3 DNA sequence: TGTGCCAGCAGGGTGAACAATCAGCCCCAGCATTTT. Combining the CDR3 with reference TRBV2 and TRBJ1-5 gives the whole variable domain EPEVTQTPSHQVTQMGQEVILRCVPISNHLYFYWYRQILGQKVEFLVSFYNNEISEKSEIFDDQFSVERPDGSNFTLKIRSTKLEDSAMYFCASRVNNQPQHFGDGTRLSIL.

This clonotype appeared many times. The rearrangement links TRBV7-2 to TRBJ2-3; 14 bases agree with TRBD2. Germline trimming cut 1 base from V and 9 bases from J; bases unmatched to any gene: 6. This CDR3 is built from 16 residues. The germline CDR1 and CDR2 sequences are SGHTA and FQGNSA. The CDR3 spells CASSLGGLAGEGTQYF. For the CDR3, the DNA is TGTGCCAGCAGCTTAGGGGGACTAGCGGGAGAGGGCACGCAGTATTTT.

This clonotype was recorded at least ten times. J is TRBJ1-1 and V is TRBV20-1, with TRBD1 matching 7 bases. CDR3 size: 13 residues. J was trimmed by 3 bases and V by 7 bases; bases with no gene match: 8. From germline, CDR1 is DFQATT and CDR2 SNEGSKA (reference sequence). CDR3: CSGIRGGYTEAFF. CDR3 sequence (DNA): TGCAGTGGGATCAGGGGGGGCTACACTGAAGCTTTCTTT.

This clonotype was observed many times. This chain uses TRBV6-5 with TRBJ2-5, with 7 bases lining up with TRBD2. This CDR3 contains 15 residues. The V gene's germline CDR1 is MNHEY and CDR2 SVGAGI. Trimming cost V 2 bases and J 4 bases; bases outside gene matches: 7. This chain's CDR3 is CASSYHWTRSETQYF. The CDR3 region has the DNA TGTGCCAGCAGTTACCACTGGACTAGGTCAGAGACCCAGTACTTC.

The CDR3 region has the DNA TGCAGCGTTGAAGGGACTAGCGGGACAAGGGGCTCCTACAATGAGCAGTTCTTC. This encodes CSVEGTSGTRGSYNEQFF. The chain couples TRBV29-1 to TRBJ2-1; 12 bases match TRBD2. Germline CDR1 reads SQVTM; CDR2 reads ANQGSEA. There are 18 residues in the CDR3. J gave up 0 bases and V 1 base, and 7 bases lay outside the gene matches.

This clonotype has a count of ten or more. V and J are TRBV29-1 and TRBJ2-3; 7 bases line up with TRBD1. V lost 5 bases to trimming and J lost 2 bases; unmatched junction nucleotides: 4. The CDR3 loop spans 13 amino acids. Per the germline V gene, CDR1 is SQVTM and CDR2 is ANQGSEA. The CDR3 DNA is TGCAGCGTTTGGGACAGATTCACAGATACGCAGTATTTT. Translated: CSVWDRFTDTQYF.

J is TRBJ2-6 and V is TRBV2; D ambiguous. V was trimmed by 6 bases and J by 0 bases, leaving 6 bases between them. The CDR3 sequence is 14 residues long. CDR1 SNHLY and CDR2 FYNNEI come from the germline V gene. Written as DNA, the CDR3 is TGTGCCAGCAGGGCACACTCTGGGGCCAACGTCCTGACTTTC. Amino acid sequence: CASRAHSGANVLTF.